Listed here are 32 T cell receptor beta chains from one sample, sequenced in a study of T cell responses to AZD1222 COVID-19 vaccine. Measured with immunoSEQ multiplex PCR; TCRdb has only the in-frame clones, and not every one. The sample carries over 110,000 clones, 85% to 95% recorded once. Sequences were derived from peripheral blood, sampled 28 days after the second AZD1222 dose. These receptors all stem from an adult who received the AZD1222 COVID-19 vaccine.

This chain connects TRBV29-1 to TRBJ1-1; possibly TRBD1 for D (6 bases). CDR1 and CDR2 from the germline V gene are SQVTM and ANQGSEA. The CDR3 is made up of 14 amino acids. The germline V and J ends were trimmed by 5 bases and 1 base, with 14 bases remaining between them. The CDR3 protein is CSVRGQGANTEAFF. In DNA form, the CDR3 reads TGCAGCGTTCGGGGGCAGGGTGCGAACACTGAAGCTTTCTTT. The full variable domain, with the rest looked up from reference TRBV29-1 and TRBJ1-1, is SAVISQKPSRDICQRGTSLTIQCQVDSQVTMMFWYRQQPGQSLTLIATANQGSEATYESGFVIDKFPISRPNLTFSTLTVSNMSPEDSSIYLCSVRGQGANTEAFFGQGTRLTVV.

The chain carries TRBV5-1 and TRBJ1-6; TRBD1 matches 7 bases. Trimming took 3 bases from V and 6 from J; bases not matched to a gene: 15. This CDR3 has 18 residues. Germline V gives CDR1 SGHRS, CDR2 YFSETQ. Written as DNA, the CDR3 is TGCGCCAGCAGCTGGACACTGACTGCGGGACAGCTTAATTCACCCCTCCACTTT. It translates to CASSWTLTAGQLNSPLHF.

This clone was observed once. The V call is TRBV7-8, the J call TRBJ1-5; TRBD1 aligns across 7 bases. V shed 5 bases, J shed 2 bases, and the junction held 9 bases outside the gene matches. Germline CDR1 and CDR2: SGHVS and FQNEAQ. The CDR3 loop spans 16 amino acids. CDR3 amino acids: CASSPGGDRGNQPQHF. In nucleotides, the CDR3 is TGTGCCAGCAGCCCAGGGGGGGATCGGGGCAATCAGCCCCAGCATTTT.

The rearrangement uses TRBV24-1 and TRBJ2-1, with TRBD1 matching 9 bases. The CDR3 runs to 16 residues. The V and J ends lost 2 bases and 2 bases, in that order; junction bases with no gene match: 3. Germline lookup yields CDR1 KGHDR and CDR2 SFDVKD. In nucleotides, the CDR3 is TGTGCCACCAGTGATTCAGGACAGGGGACCTACAATGAGCAGTTCTTC. This gives the protein CATSDSGQGTYNEQFF.

The chain carries TRBV11-2 and TRBJ1-3, with 9 nucleotides matching TRBD1. The CDR3 totals 15 residues. The V gene's germline CDR1 is SGHAT and CDR2 FQNNGV. V was clipped by 5 bases and J by 4 bases; unmatched bases: 6. CDR3 bases: TGTGCCAGCAGCCCTTGGACAGGGGAGGGAAACACCATATATTTT. Its protein product is CASSPWTGEGNTIYF.

This rearrangement joins TRBV28 to TRBJ2-5, with 7 nucleotides matching TRBD2. J was trimmed by 4 bases and V by 3 bases; bases with no gene match: 2. Germline lookup yields CDR1 MDHEN and CDR2 SYDVKM. The CDR3 sequence is 13 residues long. The CDR3, as DNA: TGTGCCAGCAGTTTCGGGGGGAGAGAGACCCAGTACTTC. Translated: CASSFGGRETQYF.

The gene calls are TRBV5-4 and TRBJ2-5; weak D call: TRBD1 (7 bases). V was cut by 0 bases and J by 3 bases, with 15 bases left in between. Germline loops: CDR1 SGHNT, CDR2 YYREEE (reference sequence). The CDR3 covers 16 residues. The CDR3 reads CASSLVGGGDEETQYF. The CDR3 DNA reads TGTGCCAGCAGCTTGGTTGGAGGGGGCGATGAAGAGACCCAGTACTTC.

This rearrangement joins TRBV25-1 to TRBJ2-1; D gene uncertain. Germline CDR1 reads MGHDK; CDR2 reads SYGVNS. V gave up 1 base and J gave up 7 bases, with 5 bases separating them. The CDR3 runs to 12 residues. Here the CDR3 DNA reads TGTGCCAGCAGTGAATTCAGGAATGAGCAGTTCTTC. This encodes CASSEFRNEQFF.

The chain joins TRBV2 to TRBJ1-2, with 8 bases identical to TRBD1. V shed 7 bases and J 4 bases; nucleotides not matched to a gene: 5. Germline CDR1 and CDR2: SNHLY and FYNNEI. The CDR3 covers 13 residues. CDR3 in amino acids: CASTQGAGYGYTF. CDR3 nucleotides: TGTGCCAGCACCCAGGGGGCTGGCTATGGCTACACCTTC.

CDR3 sequence reads: CASSWRDRDTGELFF. In DNA form, the CDR3 reads TGTGCCAGCAGCTGGCGGGACCGAGACACCGGGGAGCTGTTTTTT. This rearrangement joins TRBV7-9 to TRBJ2-2; maybe TRBD2 (6 bases). CDR1 and CDR2 (germline): SEHNR, FQNEAQ (reference sequence). The CDR3 length is 15 residues. Trimming cost V 4 bases and J 3 bases, with 12 bases left between them.

The chain couples TRBV7-7 to TRBJ2-7; 10 nucleotides agree with TRBD1. The CDR3 is 15 amino acids. Germline-derived CDR1 and CDR2 are SSHAT and FNYEAQ (reference sequence). With V trimmed by 5 bases and J by 7 bases, 11 bases remained unmatched. CDR3: CASSPRDRGRGEQYF. DNA for the CDR3: TGTGCCAGCAGCCCCCGGGACAGGGGACGGGGAGAGCAGTACTTC.

The chain couples TRBV5-4 to TRBJ2-7; D gene ambiguous. The germline CDR1 and CDR2 sequences are SGHNT and YYREEE (reference sequence). Trimming left V 3 bases short and J 2 bases short, with 12 bases between. The CDR3 length is 14 residues. CDR3 nucleotides: TGTGCCAGCAGCTCACCACTGCCCCCCTACGAGCAGTACGTC. It yields the protein CASSSPLPPYEQYV.

The chain links TRBV6-2 or TRBV6-3 to TRBJ1-1, with D tentatively TRBD1 (6 bases). This CDR3 contains 12 residues. Trimming removed 8 bases at V and 8 bases at J, with 15 bases between. Germline CDR1 is MNHEY and CDR2 is SVGEGT. CDR3 in DNA: TGTGCCAGCGGCCTTGGGGGGGCGGAAGCTTTCTTT. Its translation is CASGLGGAEAFF.

The genes are TRBV5-4 and TRBJ1-2, with D perhaps matching TRBD1 (6 bases). Germline V gene lookup returns CDR1 SGHNT and CDR2 YYREEE (reference sequence). Trimming left V 9 bases short and J 0 bases short, with 15 bases between. CDR3 length: 14 amino acids. The CDR3: CATRATGTNYGYTF. Here the CDR3 DNA reads TGTGCCACCAGGGCAACAGGGACTAACTATGGCTACACCTTC.

The genes are TRBV24-1 and TRBJ1-3; D call uncertain. The ends were cut back, 7 bases at V and 9 bases at J, with 15 bases in the middle. Germline values: CDR1 KGHDR, CDR2 SFDVKD. This CDR3 is 13 amino acids long. The CDR3 bases are TGTGCCACCAGGGCTAGCGGGGATGGCACCATATATTTT. It specifies CATRASGDGTIYF.

J is TRBJ1-5 and V is TRBV18; 7 nucleotides line up with TRBD1. V shed 3 bases, J shed 4 bases, and the junction held 6 bases outside the gene matches. CDR1 is KGHSH, CDR2 LQKENI, per germline. The CDR3 spans 15 residues. The CDR3 is CASSPQTGMNQPQHF. Here the CDR3 DNA reads TGTGCCAGCTCACCGCAGACAGGGATGAATCAGCCCCAGCATTTT. The full variable domain, completed using reference TRBV18 and TRBJ1-5, is NAGVMQNPRHLVRRRGQEARLRCSPMKGHSHVYWYRQLPEEGLKFMVYLQKENIIDESGMPKERFSAEFPKEGPSILRIQQVVRGDSAAYFCASSPQTGMNQPQHFGDGTRLSIL.

V gene TRBV2 combines with J gene TRBJ1-5; unclear D gene. Germline V gene data show CDR1 as SNHLY and CDR2 as FYNNEI. V was shortened by 6 bases and J by 4 bases, with 16 bases between the two germline ends. CDR3 length: 15 residues. CDR3 in DNA: TGTGCCAGCAGACGAACCGGGAGCATAAATCAGCCCCAGCATTTT. Amino acids: CASRRTGSINQPQHF.

The V gene is TRBV21-1, the J gene TRBJ2-7; the DNA was not compared with TRBD2, the D call given in the table. TRBV21-1 is termed a pseudogene. The CDR3 contains 16 residues. Here the CDR3 DNA reads TGTGCCAGCAGCACCTACCGGGTAAATCTTGTCTGCGAGCAGTACTTC. Translation: CASSTYRVNLVCEQYF.

This clone was seen just once. The chain links TRBV18 to TRBJ2-7, with D maybe TRBD1 (6 bases). Germline assignment: CDR1 KGHSH and CDR2 LQKENI. Trimming stripped 3 bases from V and 6 bases from J, with 9 bases between. The CDR3 is 12 amino acids. CDR3 in amino acids: CASSPSGVEQYV. CDR3 nucleotides: TGTGCCAGCTCACCCTCAGGGGTCGAGCAGTACGTC.

This chain links TRBV5-8 with TRBJ2-7; D ambiguous. With 6 bases removed from V and 2 bases from J, the gap between germline ends came to 21 bases. Per the germline V gene, CDR1 is SGHTS and CDR2 is YDEGEE. This CDR3 contains 16 residues. For the CDR3, the DNA is TGTGCCAGCATCCCTGGCCGGCGGCTACCCCCCTACGAGCAGTACTTC. It codes for CASIPGRRLPPYEQYF.

This chain connects TRBV6-5 to TRBJ1-1, with TRBD1 as a possible D gene (5 bases). The germline CDR1 and CDR2 sequences are MNHEY and SVGAGI. Trimming left V 8 bases short and J 4 bases short, with 17 bases between. The CDR3 is 14 amino acids. The CDR3 region has the DNA TGTGCCAGCGGCGGCCCTATTGGGGGCACTGAAGCTTTCTTT. It codes for CASGGPIGGTEAFF.

The rearrangement links TRBV7-9 to TRBJ2-1; D is possibly TRBD2 (5 bases). This CDR3 is 15 amino acids long. Germline V gives CDR1 SEHNR, CDR2 FQNEAQ (reference sequence). V lost 5 bases and J lost 0, with 11 bases in between. The CDR3 loop reads CASSVSGSSYNEQFF. Here the CDR3 DNA reads TGTGCCAGCAGCGTGTCGGGGAGCTCCTACAATGAGCAGTTCTTC.

The V and J genes are TRBV18 and TRBJ1-2; 7 bases are shared with TRBD1. The V segment lost 6 bases and the J segment 0 bases; nucleotides outside the gene matches: 7. This CDR3 region has 15 residues. Germline loops: CDR1 KGHSH, CDR2 LQKENI. The CDR3 DNA sequence: TGTGCCAGCTCCCCGGGGGACAGAGCTAACTATGGCTACACCTTC. Its translation: CASSPGDRANYGYTF.

This chain uses TRBV27 with TRBJ2-1; 8 bases agree with TRBD2. The CDR3 loop spans 19 amino acids. Germline CDR1 and CDR2: MNHEY and SMNVEV (reference sequence). The trim removed 6 bases at V and 9 bases at J, leaving 25 bases unmatched. CDR3 DNA sequence: TGTGCCAGCAGGAACGATGGATCGGGACGGGAGGGCCGAGTAGGTGAGCAGTTCTTC. Protein sequence: CASRNDGSGREGRVGEQFF.

This chain uses TRBV7-2 with TRBJ1-1; TRBD1 agrees at 11 bases. This CDR3 has 14 residues. In germline, CDR1 is SGHTA, CDR2 FQGNSA. V lost 5 bases, J lost 7 bases, and 6 bases stayed unmatched. This CDR3 is CASSKDRGRGEAFF. The CDR3 nucleotides read TGTGCCAGCAGCAAGGACAGGGGGCGAGGTGAAGCTTTCTTT. The complete variable domain, with remaining parts taken from reference TRBV7-2 and TRBJ1-1, reads GAGVSQSPSNKVTEKGKDVELRCDPISGHTALYWYRQSLGQGLEFLIYFQGNSAPDKSGLPSDRFSAERTGGSVSTLTIQRTQQEDSAVYLCASSKDRGRGEAFFGQGTRLTVV.

This sequence joins TRBV6-4 and TRBJ1-5; D gene ambiguous. V lost 3 bases and J lost 6, with 9 bases in between. CDR1 is MRHNA, CDR2 SNTAGT, per germline. This CDR3 comprises 13 residues. CDR3 nucleotides: TGTGCCAGCAGTGAATCAGTGGGTCAGCCCCAGCATTTT. Translation: CASSESVGQPQHF.

The rearrangement links TRBV29-1 to TRBJ1-1, with no clear D. V was cut by 6 bases and J by 6 bases, with 11 bases left in between. CDR1 is SQVTM, CDR2 ANQGSEA, per germline. This CDR3 contains 11 residues. CDR3 sequence reads: CSVEDSAEAFF. For the CDR3, the DNA is TGCAGCGTGGAGGACTCCGCTGAAGCTTTCTTT.

CDR3 amino acids: CASSDGLVNTEAFF. For the CDR3, the DNA is TGCGCCAGCAGCGACGGATTGGTGAACACTGAAGCTTTCTTT. This chain connects TRBV10-1 to TRBJ1-1; the D is unclear. Germline CDR1 and CDR2: WNHNN and SYGVQD (reference sequence). The ends were cut back, 6 bases at V and 0 bases at J, with 11 bases in the middle. This CDR3 comprises 14 residues.

V gene TRBV21-1 combines with J gene TRBJ1-1; TRBD1 was called by the table and not checked on the DNA. TRBV21-1 corresponds to a pseudogene. The CDR3 runs to 15 residues. CDR3 sequence (DNA): TGTGCCAGCAGCACCCTGGGACACTCAGACACTGAAGCTTTCTTT. The encoded protein is CASSTLGHSDTEAFF.

This rearrangement joins TRBV6-6 to TRBJ2-1, with 12 bases fitting TRBD1. The germline V gene encodes CDR1 MNHNY and CDR2 SVGAGI (reference sequence). This CDR3 region has 14 residues. The V segment lost 5 bases and the J segment 8 bases; nucleotides outside the gene matches: 4. DNA for the CDR3: TGTGCCAGCAGTCCGGGACAGGGGGCCTATGAGCAGTTCTTC. The encoded protein is CASSPGQGAYEQFF.

There are many counts of this clone. The chain couples TRBV7-9 to TRBJ2-7; TRBD1 agrees at 10 bases. After removal of 6 bases from V and 5 bases from J, the junction contained 7 bases not matched to a gene. Germline-derived CDR1 and CDR2 are SEHNR and FQNEAQ (reference sequence). The length of the CDR3 is 14 residues. Here the CDR3 reads CASRPGQGSHEQYF. CDR3 nucleotides: TGTGCCAGCAGACCGGGACAGGGGAGCCACGAGCAGTACTTC.

The chain has TRBV7-3 and TRBJ1-1; D ambiguous. Germline V lookup: CDR1 SGHTA, CDR2 FQGTGA. The CDR3 runs 13 residues. Trimming cost V 0 bases and J 1 base, with 3 bases left between them. The chain's CDR3 is CASSLTKNTEAFF. The CDR3 DNA follows: TGTGCCAGCAGCTTAACCAAGAACACTGAAGCTTTCTTT.